What follows is one T cell receptor (beta chain) and its context. PCR employed 60 Vbeta and 13 Jbeta primers. Sequenced by immunoSEQ multiplex PCR; TCRdb stores in-frame clones only, minus some. The sample shows around 150,000 clones, roughly 77% of them seen only once. In germline, CDR1 is GTSNPN, CDR2 SVGIG (reference sequence). CDR3 size: 13 residues. Trimming shortened V by 8 bases and J by 4 bases, and 15 bases separated the two germline ends. The sample is drawn from a study of cytomegalovirus exposure and HLA in healthy donors. Sample: PBMCs. This TCR was recovered from a human donor in good health. The rearrangement uses TRBV30 and TRBJ1-5; weak D call: TRBD1 (5 bases). The CDR3: CAIDGGWNQPQHF. Written as DNA, the CDR3 is TGTGCCATCGACGGGGGGTGGAATCAGCCCCAGCATTTT.